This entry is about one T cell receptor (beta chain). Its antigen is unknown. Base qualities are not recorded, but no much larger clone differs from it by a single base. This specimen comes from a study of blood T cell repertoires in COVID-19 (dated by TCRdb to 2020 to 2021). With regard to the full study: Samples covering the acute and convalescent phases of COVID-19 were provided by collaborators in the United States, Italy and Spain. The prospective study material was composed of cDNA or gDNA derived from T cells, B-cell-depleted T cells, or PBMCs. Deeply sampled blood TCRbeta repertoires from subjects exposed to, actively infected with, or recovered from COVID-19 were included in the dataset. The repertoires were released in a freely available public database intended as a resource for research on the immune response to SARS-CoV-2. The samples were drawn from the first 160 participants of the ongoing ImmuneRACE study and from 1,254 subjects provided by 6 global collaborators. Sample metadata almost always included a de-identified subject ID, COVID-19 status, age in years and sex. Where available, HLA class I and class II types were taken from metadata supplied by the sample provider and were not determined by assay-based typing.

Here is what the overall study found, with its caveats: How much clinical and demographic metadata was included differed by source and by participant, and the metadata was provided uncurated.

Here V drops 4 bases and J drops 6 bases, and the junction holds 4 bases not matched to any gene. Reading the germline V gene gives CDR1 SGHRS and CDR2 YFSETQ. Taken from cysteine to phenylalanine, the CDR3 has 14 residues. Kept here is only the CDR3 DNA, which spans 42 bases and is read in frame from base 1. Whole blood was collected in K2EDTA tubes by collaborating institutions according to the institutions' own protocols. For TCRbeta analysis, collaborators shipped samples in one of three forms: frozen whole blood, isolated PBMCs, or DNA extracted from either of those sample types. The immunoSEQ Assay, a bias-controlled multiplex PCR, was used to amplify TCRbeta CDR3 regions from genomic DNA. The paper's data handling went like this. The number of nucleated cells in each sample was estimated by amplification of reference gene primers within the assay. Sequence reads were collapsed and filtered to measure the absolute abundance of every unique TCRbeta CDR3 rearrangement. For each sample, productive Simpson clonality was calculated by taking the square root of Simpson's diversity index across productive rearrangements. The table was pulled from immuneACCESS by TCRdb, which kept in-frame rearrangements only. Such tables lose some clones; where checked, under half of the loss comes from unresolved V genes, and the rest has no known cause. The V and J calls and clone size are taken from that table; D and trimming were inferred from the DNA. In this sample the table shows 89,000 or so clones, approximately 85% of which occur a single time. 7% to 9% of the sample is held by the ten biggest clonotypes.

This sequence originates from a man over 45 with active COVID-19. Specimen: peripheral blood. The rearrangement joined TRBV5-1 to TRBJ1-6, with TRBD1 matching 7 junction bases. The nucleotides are TGCGCCAGCAGCCGGGGACAGAGTAATTCACCCCTCCACTTT. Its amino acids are CASSRGQSNSPLHF.